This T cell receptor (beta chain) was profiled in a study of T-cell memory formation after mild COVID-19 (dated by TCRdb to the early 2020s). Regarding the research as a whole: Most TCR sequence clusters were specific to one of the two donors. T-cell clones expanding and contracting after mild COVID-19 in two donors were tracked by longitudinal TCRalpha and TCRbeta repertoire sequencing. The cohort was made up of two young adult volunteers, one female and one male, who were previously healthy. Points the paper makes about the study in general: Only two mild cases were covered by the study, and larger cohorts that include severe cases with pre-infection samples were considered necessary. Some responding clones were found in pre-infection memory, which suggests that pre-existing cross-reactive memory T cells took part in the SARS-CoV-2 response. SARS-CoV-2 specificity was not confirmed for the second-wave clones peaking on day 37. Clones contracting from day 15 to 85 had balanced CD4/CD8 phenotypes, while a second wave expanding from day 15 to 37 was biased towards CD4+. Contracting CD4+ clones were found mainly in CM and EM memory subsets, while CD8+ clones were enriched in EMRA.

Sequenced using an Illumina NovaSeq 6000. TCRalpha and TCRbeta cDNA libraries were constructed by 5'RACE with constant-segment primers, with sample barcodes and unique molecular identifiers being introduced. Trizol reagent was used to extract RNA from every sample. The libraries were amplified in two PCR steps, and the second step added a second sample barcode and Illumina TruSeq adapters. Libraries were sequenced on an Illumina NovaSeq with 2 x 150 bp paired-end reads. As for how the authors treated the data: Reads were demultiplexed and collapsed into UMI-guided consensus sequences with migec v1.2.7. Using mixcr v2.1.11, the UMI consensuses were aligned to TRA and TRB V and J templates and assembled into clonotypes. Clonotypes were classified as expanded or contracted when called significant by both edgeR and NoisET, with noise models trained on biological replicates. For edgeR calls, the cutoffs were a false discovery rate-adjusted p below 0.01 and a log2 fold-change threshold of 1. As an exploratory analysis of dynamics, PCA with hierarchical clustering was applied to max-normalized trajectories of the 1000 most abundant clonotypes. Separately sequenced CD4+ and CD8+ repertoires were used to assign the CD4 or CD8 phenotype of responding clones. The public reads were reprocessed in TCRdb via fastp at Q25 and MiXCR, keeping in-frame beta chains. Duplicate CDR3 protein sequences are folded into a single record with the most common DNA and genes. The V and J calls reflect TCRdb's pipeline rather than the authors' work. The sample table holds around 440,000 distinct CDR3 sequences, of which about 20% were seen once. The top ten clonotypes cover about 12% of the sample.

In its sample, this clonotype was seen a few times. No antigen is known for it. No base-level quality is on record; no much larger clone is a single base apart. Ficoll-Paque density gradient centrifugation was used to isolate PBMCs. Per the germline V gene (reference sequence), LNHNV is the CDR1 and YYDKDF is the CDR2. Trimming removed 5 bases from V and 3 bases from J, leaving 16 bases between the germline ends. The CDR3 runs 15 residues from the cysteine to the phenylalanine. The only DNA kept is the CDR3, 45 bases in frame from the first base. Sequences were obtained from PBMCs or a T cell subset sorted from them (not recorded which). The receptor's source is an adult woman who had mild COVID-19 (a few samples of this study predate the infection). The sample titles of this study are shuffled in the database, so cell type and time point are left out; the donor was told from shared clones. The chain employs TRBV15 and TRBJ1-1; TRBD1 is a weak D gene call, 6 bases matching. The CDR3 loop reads CATSPGGGRDTEAFF. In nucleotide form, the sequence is TGTGCCACCAGCCCAGGAGGGGGGAGGGACACTGAAGCTTTCTTT. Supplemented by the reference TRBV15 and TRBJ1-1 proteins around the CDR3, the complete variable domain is DAMVIQNPRYQVTQFGKPVTLSCSQTLNHNVMYWYQQKSSQAPKLLFHYYDKDFNNEADTPDNFQSRRPNTSFCFLDIRSPGLGDTAMYLCATSPGGGRDTEAFFGQGTRLTVV.